A single T cell receptor beta chain is shown here with its context. Antigen: not known. V dropped 0 bases and J dropped 4 bases, with 4 bases sitting between them. The CDR3 has 13 amino acids. Germline loops: CDR1 MGHRA, CDR2 YSYEKL. The entirety of the isolated RNA underwent reverse transcription, so expressed TCRB transcripts were sequenced. Here immunoSEQ multiplex PCR was the method, and the copy in TCRdb shows in-frame clones only, minus some. The sample lists about 640,000 clones; roughly an eighth were seen once. The source of the sample is a study of beta chain features in type 1 diabetes. Study at large: Sorted cells examined across all samples numbered around 99,000,000.

Study-wide findings and caveats: It was among patients, rather than healthy donors, that naive, central memory and Treg TCRB repertoires appeared more similar. Type 1 diabetes patients had moderately but significantly shorter TCRB CDR3s in all four CD4+ subsets.

V is TRBV4-1 and J is TRBJ1-3, with D hard to call. The source material was naive CD4+ T cells from blood. The TCR sequence derives from a man younger than 45 with type 1 diabetes. The CDR3, as DNA: TGCGCCAGCAGCCAAGACGAAGGAAACACCATATATTTT. Translated, it gives CASSQDEGNTIYF.